This T cell receptor (beta chain) stems from a study of cytomegalovirus exposure and HLA in healthy donors (dated by TCRdb to 2015 to 2018). Some background on the complete study: An earlier analysis of more than 550 of the donors reported approximately 280 Gb of sequence data and 90 million to 120 million unique TCR beta sequences obtained from approximately 180 million T cells. All discovery cohort repertoires had been generated using a single sequencing platform. The study used immunosequencing to profile the T cell repertoires of approximately 650 subjects and linked those repertoires to cytomegalovirus serostatus. Class I and class II HLA loci were covered by the typing at four-digit resolution. The study aimed to test whether signatures of past pathogen exposure could be identified by cataloging public T cell receptors. An earlier analysis of around 580 of the donors used high-throughput TCR beta sequencing to judge whether each TCR beta V gene segment behaved as functional or pseudogenic. In a later genetic analysis, genome-wide SNP genotypes for about three fifths of the 666 donors were used, and that subset was treated as a discovery cohort. In addition to the first cohort of roughly 700 subjects, a separate validation cohort of 120 different subjects was used. Among some 400 genotyped donors of the cohort, an average of around 250,000 unique TCR beta nucleotide sequences was sequenced per donor, of which about 19% were non-productive. To study patterns of TCR occurrence, a later analysis re-analyzed previously published TCR beta repertoires from under 750 donors and added high-resolution HLA genotyping. Roughly five DR-DQ haplotypes were handled as single units for association and clustering because linkage in the cohort was strong. To predict cytomegalovirus infection status, the study combined high-throughput TCR immunosequencing, statistical association of individual TCRs with disease status, and machine learning. In the later analysis, no new phenotypic data were used to find candidate immune exposures; instead, reliance was placed on TCR beta sequences and their occurrence across donors. The genetic ancestry cluster associated with self-reported Caucasian donors included 65% to 90% of the roughly 400 genotyped donors. About 310 gigabases of sequencing data and approximately 84 million unique TCR sequences were included in an early release covering several hundred HLA-typed donors. Typing coverage varied by locus: about 620-640 donors for A, B, C, DRB1 and DQB1; approximately 500 for DQA1; about 570 for DPA1; roughly 470 for DPB1. Donor age, sex, ethnicity and CMV serostatus were compiled alongside the repertoire data.

This clone was counted a single time. The antigen it binds to is not known. No quality values exist for individual bases; no much larger clone is one base distant. The full study reports these points: The classifier was reported to diagnose cytomegalovirus status with high specificity and sensitivity in both the original and validation cohorts. In a later analysis, HLA-associated TCR beta chains were found to be more clonally expanded and to have lower generation probabilities than equally common non-associated chains. V-gene and J-gene trimming of TCR beta chains was associated with a missense DCLRE1C variant in a later genetic analysis, and the association was replicated in an independent cohort. According to the authors, the approach could potentially be generalized to other disease states and immunological phenotypes. The 87-base-pair reads could not distinguish some IMGT-functional V segments, including TRBV6-2 and TRBV6-3, so those segments were excluded. The only immune exposure information available for the cohort was CMV serostatus. A later analysis associated about 17,000 TCR beta sequences with specific HLA alleles at a false discovery rate of 0.05. A few of the identified cytomegalovirus-associated TCR beta chains were confirmed in vitro to be specific for cytomegalovirus antigens. Assigning TCR associations to individual alleles was difficult when HLA alleles, especially DR and DQ, strongly co-occurred. Because HLA typing was missing for some donors at each locus, association tests included only the typed subset. In this cohort, only TCR beta chains were sequenced, and detectable features were limited by the absence of alpha or paired-chain data. According to a later analysis, parvovirus B19, influenza, CMV and Epstein-Barr virus appeared linked to several top co-occurrence clusters. A later genetic analysis reported fewer N-insertions in productive TCRs among donors in an Asian-associated ancestry cluster than the roughly 700-donor mean. A cluster of highly shared sequence variants was judged likely to be a technical artifact of the sequencing pipeline. A further reported finding was that TCR beta sequences accurately predicted the HLA-A and HLA-B alleles for most subjects in the first cohort. Linkage disequilibrium might explain the correlated functional status among segregating V segments, but an unknown experimental factor could not be excluded. The presence/absence analyses assumed that sequencing depth was roughly uniform across donors, and that assumption may not be true. In an earlier analysis of 587 of the donors, most TCR beta V segments were observed in productive rearrangements about 87% or about 30% of the time, broadly matching IMGT annotations. In the study, 164 TCR beta chains were listed as associated with cytomegalovirus. Because counts were too low, some 17 rarely observed V segments, including chromosome 9 orphons, were excluded from the earlier analysis of fewer than 650 of the donors. According to a later analysis, most CMV-associated TCR beta chains appeared to be HLA-restricted, and the HLA associations seemed to be driven largely by CMV exposure. Most TCR sequences were seen in very few donors, while some public TCRs were found in many individuals. In a later analysis, TCR association rates were found to vary across HLA loci, with the most associated TCRs seen for DRB1 alleles and the fewest for HLA-C alleles.

CDR3 length: 13 amino acids, cysteine to phenylalanine. The kept DNA is CDR3 alone, 39 bases in frame from the first base. The germline V gene gives CDR1 as MNHEY and CDR2 as SVGAGI. V and J are truncated by 2 bases and 0 bases respectively, leaving an intervening sequence of 4 bases. The cohort consisted of approximately 670 healthy bone marrow donors. At the time of sampling, all cohort members were nominally healthy, though unrecorded immune exposures were likely present. The donor was CMV seropositive and belonged to the group of about 290 seropositive cohort members. Every donor gave a peripheral blood sample, and the peripheral blood mononuclear cells from that sample were used for TCR beta sequencing. Genomic DNA was extracted from the blood cell samples with the Qiagen DNeasy Blood Extraction Kit. Library creation used the immunoSEQ multiplex PCR assay. The multiplex PCR relied on a mix of 60 forward primers for TCR Vbeta segments and 13 reverse primers for TCR Jbeta segments. The CDR3 region of rearranged TCR beta genes was amplified from genomic DNA with a multiplex PCR assay. Amplified TCR beta libraries were sequenced as 87-base-pair reads on the Illumina HiSeq System. The study's processing was this. A later analysis counted some 74 million unique TCR beta chains across the 690 or so repertoires, and roughly 11 million of these chains were shared by at least two donors. A nearest-neighbor algorithm error-corrected the raw reads and collapsed the reads into unique sequences, merging closely related sequences to remove PCR and sequencing errors. CDR3 sequences were aligned to IMGT reference sequences to assign V, D and J gene segments. Each retained sequence needed at least a six-nucleotide match to both a V gene segment and a J gene segment. A rearrangement counted as productive if the CDR3 had no stop codons and remained in frame with V and J, and every other rearrangement counted as non-productive. CDR3 was defined according to IMGT convention as the region running from the second conserved V-encoded cysteine to the conserved J-encoded phenylalanine. The earlier analysis of roughly 590 of the donors excluded sequences that lacked an unambiguous match to a single V gene segment. In an earlier analysis of a few hundred of the donors, V segments were called functional above 56.7% productive rearrangements and were called segregating when the between-donor standard deviation exceeded 5%. A statistical classification framework was built to diagnose cytomegalovirus status from the catalog of TCR beta chain sequences. V and J gene assignment, in a later analysis, came from comparing TCR nucleotide sequences with IMGT/GENE-DB human TR gene sequences. The TCRdist pipeline was used in a later analysis to assign CDR3 sequences and most-parsimonious VDJ recombination scenarios. In a later analysis, every TCR beta chain was defined by the combination of its CDR3 amino acid sequence and its V-gene family, and reads without a unique V-gene family were dropped. A later analysis removed 550 to 650 highly shared, low-generation-probability nucleotide sequences to deal with suspected cross-contamination and a sequencing artifact. For each public chain, a later analysis derived a clonal expansion index from normalized ranks of inferred template counts within each repertoire. Generation probabilities in a later analysis came from a VDJ recombination model fitted to out-of-frame rearrangements, and those results were checked against IGoR. A later analysis scored TCR-TCR, TCR-HLA and TCR-CMV co-occurrence with hypergeometric tests, applying a repertoire-size bias correction to TCR pairs. To estimate false discovery rates, a later analysis permuted the HLA or CMV assignments 20 times. In a later analysis, co-occurring TCRs were grouped using DBSCAN, with TCRdist sequence similarity added in when clustering inside HLA-allele-positive subsets. Co-occurrence clustering excluded repertoires with fewer than 30,000 or more than 120,000 public chains, plus five with anomalous nucleotide sharing. TCRdb stores this immuneACCESS table with in-frame sequences only. Part of the clones is absent; in the studies checked, under half of the shortfall reflects unresolved V genes, and no reason is known for the rest. V, J and clone size reflect that table, while D and trimming were determined from the DNA. The sample yields fewer than 200,000 clones; about 80% were counted once. The ten largest clones capture 8% to 10% of the sample.

The sequenced sample was PBMCs. The sequence links TRBV6-5 to TRBJ1-2; no D gene call is confident. This receptor was taken from a man aged 18 to 35 in good health and CMV-seropositive. The CDR3 protein: CASSYLANYGYTF. The nucleotide sequence is TGTGCCAGCAGTTACCTAGCTAACTATGGCTACACCTTC.